Included here is one TCR beta chain sequence, with context. The antigen it binds to is not known. No much larger clone is present one base from it, and per-base qualities are unavailable. This sample was included in a study of blood T cell repertoires in COVID-19 (dated by TCRdb to about 2020). About the full investigation: Samples covering the acute and convalescent phases of COVID-19 were provided by collaborators in the United States, Italy and Spain. The prospective study material was composed of cDNA or gDNA derived from T cells, B-cell-depleted T cells, or PBMCs. The dataset comprised deeply sampled blood TCRbeta repertoires from subjects exposed to, actively infected with, or recovered from COVID-19. A freely available public database, intended as a resource for researchers studying the immune response to SARS-CoV-2, is where the repertoires were released. Samples were obtained from the ongoing ImmuneRACE study (first 160 participants) and from 1,254 subjects provided by 6 global collaborators. A de-identified subject ID, COVID-19 status, age in years and sex were almost always included in the sample metadata. Where HLA class I and class II types were available, the types were taken from metadata supplied by the sample provider, not from assay-based typing. On the study overall, not on this receptor specifically: Clinical and demographic metadata were provided uncurated, with the amount varying by source and participant.

Another Seattle source contributed samples from volunteer blood donors who had recovered from COVID-19. Whole blood was collected in K2EDTA tubes by collaborating institutions according to the institutions' own protocols. For TCRbeta analysis, collaborator samples were shipped as frozen whole blood, as isolated PBMCs, or as DNA extracted from either sample type. TCRbeta CDR3 regions were amplified from genomic DNA by means of the immunoSEQ Assay, a bias-controlled multiplex PCR. The original pipeline was this. The number of nucleated cells in each sample was estimated by amplification of reference gene primers within the assay. To quantify the absolute abundance of each unique TCRbeta CDR3 rearrangement, sequence reads were collapsed and filtered. Productive Simpson clonality was computed per sample as the square root of Simpson's diversity index over productive rearrangements. In its TCRdb copy, this immuneACCESS table keeps in-frame sequences only and misses some clones. Where compared with another copy, unresolved V genes explain less than half of these, and the others have no known cause. For V, J and clone size, that table is used; D and trimming come from the DNA. Within this sample are approximately 250,000 clones, with approximately 82% of them counted one time only. Jointly, the top ten make up about 1.4% of the sample.

The CDR3, cysteine through phenylalanine, is 12 amino acids long. Only CDR3 DNA remains: 36 bases, in frame from the first base. A distance of 8 bases separates the germline ends of V and J, which lose 5 bases and 6 bases respectively. The sequence was obtained from a woman between 40 and 50 years old who had recovered from COVID-19. The rearrangement combines TRBV12-3 or TRBV12-4 with TRBJ1-5, and perhaps TRBD1 as D gene, on 5 matching bases. Sequenced: peripheral blood. The CDR3 here reads CASSQGPQPQHF. The DNA sequence follows: TGTGCCAGCAGTCAGGGCCCTCAGCCCCAGCATTTT.